In its sample, the clone carrying this TCR beta chain was seen a few times. The study ran its PCR with 60 Vbeta and 13 Jbeta primers. Sequenced by immunoSEQ multiplex PCR; TCRdb stores in-frame clones only, minus some. The table lists under 150,000 clones, over 65% of them singletons. The data are from a study of cytomegalovirus exposure and HLA in healthy donors. CDR3 length equals 18 residues. V shed 0 bases and J 5 bases; nucleotides not matched to a gene: 14. In germline, CDR1 is SGHKS, CDR2 YYEKEE (reference sequence). This receptor was identified in a man aged 50-59 years in good health and CMV-seronegative. Specimen: PBMCs. The rearrangement joins TRBV5-5 to TRBJ2-1; TRBD2 matches at 7 bases. The CDR3 bases are TGTGCCAGCAGCTTGGTCCCCGTAGCGGGTAGCGCTAACAATGAGCAGTTCTTC. This sequence encodes CASSLVPVAGSANNEQFF.